This TCR beta chain was retrieved from a study of CD8 T cells in ankylosing spondylitis. Study-level points and caveats: Matched synovial fluid from ankylosing spondylitis patients was reported to be enriched for disease-linked clones. Disease-linked clones bore a CD8+ phenotype, appearing relatively rarely in peripheral blood. One TCR beta motif, made up of 7 or 8 highly homologous variants, appeared characteristic of ankylosing spondylitis blood.

Regarding this clonotype: Its antigen is not known.

Deletions cut 2 bases from V and 5 bases from J, with 10 bases between. CDR3 length equals 14 residues. The germline CDR1 and CDR2 sequences are WNHNN and SYGVQD (reference sequence). The TCR beta libraries were generated through quantitative 5'-RACE incorporating molecular barcodes. Via MiXCR, TCRdb re-called the 5' RACE reads, giving one row per CDR3 protein. The sample records 250,000 to 350,000 distinct CDR3 sequences, 20% to 25% being singletons. The TCR sequence derives from a female donor with ankylosing spondylitis or in good health (not recorded which). The chain has TRBV10-1 and TRBJ2-1; possible D gene TRBD1, 6 bases. The sequenced material came from blood, either unsorted or a sorted T cell fraction (not recorded which). The CDR3 bases are TGCGCCAGCAGTGAGGTGGACAGAAACAATGAGCAGTTCTTC. Amino acid sequence: CASSEVDRNNEQFF.